The rows below give T cell receptor beta chains drawn from one sample of a study of shared T cell receptors in the human thymus. The table came from immunoSEQ multiplex PCR; TCRdb's copy has only in-frame clones and leaves some out. Of hundreds of thousands of clones in the sample, approximately 95% were seen once. Sequenced material: thymocytes. These receptors were collected from a human donor. The CDR3 runs from the conserved cysteine through the conserved F or W. A D gene is named only where the DNA matches it firmly. Expanded clones get a size class; other rows say once, few or many, or leave the size out.

>TRBJ2-2|TRBV6-6|-|TRBD1
CASSYSWQGDTGELFF
TGTGCCAGCAGTTACTCGTGGCAGGGGGACACCGGGGAGCTGTTTTTT
>TRBJ2-1|TRBV23-1|once|TRBD2
CASTSGKHEQFF
TGCGCCAGCACTAGCGGGAAACATGAGCAGTTCTTC
>TRBJ2-1|TRBV19|once|TRBD1
CASSIEAGGAYNEQFF
TGTGCCAGTAGTATAGAGGCAGGGGGCGCCTACAATGAGCAGTTCTTC
>TRBJ2-1|TRBV7-2|-|-
CASRLQGSRDEQFF
TGTGCCAGCAGGCTACAGGGTAGTCGGGATGAGCAGTTCTTC
>TRBJ2-7|TRBV13|-|-
CASSLKCRGFEQYF
TGTGCCAGCAGCTTAAAATGTCGGGGCTTCGAGCAGTACTTC
>TRBJ1-2|TRBV9|-|-
CASSFKWASWLKGYGYTF
TGTGCCAGCAGCTTCAAATGGGCCTCCTGGTTGAAAGGGTATGGCTACACCTTC
>TRBJ1-2|TRBV29-1|-|-
CSVSTHGYTF
TGCAGCGTCAGTACCCATGGCTACACCTTC
>TRBJ2-1|TRBV10-2|-|-
CASSESEGTSSYNEQFF
TGCGCCAGCAGTGAGTCCGAGGGAACGAGCTCCTACAATGAGCAGTTCTTC
>TRBJ1-2|TRBV19|-|TRBD1
CASSINSGTAAYGYTF
TGTGCCAGTAGTATCAATTCCGGGACAGCGGCCTATGGCTACACCTTC
>TRBJ2-5|TRBV28|-|-
CASSLCGRWETQYF
TGTGCCAGCAGTTTATGCGGGAGATGGGAGACCCAGTACTTC
>TRBJ1-5|TRBV27|once|TRBD1
CASSPDREGQPQHF
TGTGCCAGCAGTCCGGACAGGGAGGGACAGCCCCAGCATTTT
>TRBJ1-4|TRBV28|-|-
CATLGRSTNEKLFF
TGTGCCACCCTGGGGAGATCGACTAATGAAAAACTGTTTTTT
>TRBJ2-5|TRBV9|-|TRBD2
CASTAGVNEETQYF
TGTGCCAGCACCGCGGGGGTGAACGAAGAGACCCAGTACTTC
>TRBJ1-4|TRBV27|-|-
CASSSKGPGGRNEKLFF
TGTGCCAGCAGTTCCAAAGGCCCCGGGGGCAGGAATGAAAAACTGTTTTTT
>TRBJ1-2|TRBV5-6|-|TRBD1
CASSLGAGGSYGYTF
TGTGCCAGCAGCTTGGGGGCAGGGGGTAGCTATGGCTACACCTTC
>TRBJ2-1|TRBV7-7|-|TRBD2
CASSLAGEGNEQFF
TGTGCTAGCAGCTTAGCGGGAGAAGGGAATGAGCAGTTCTTC
>TRBJ1-1|TRBV6-4|-|TRBD1
CASRRTMTGGPNTEAFF
TGTGCCAGCAGGCGTACAATGACAGGGGGGCCCAACACTGAAGCTTTCTTT
>TRBJ2-5|TRBV23-1|-|TRBD1
CASSRAGGAWETQYF
TGCGCCAGCAGTCGGGCAGGGGGCGCCTGGGAGACCCAGTACTTC
>TRBJ2-1|TRBV19|-|TRBD2
CASSIRPSGSWNEQFF
TGTGCCAGTAGTATAAGGCCTAGCGGGAGTTGGAATGAGCAGTTCTTC
>TRBJ2-7|TRBV9|-|TRBD2
CASSVAGGNEQYF
TGTGCCAGCAGCGTAGCGGGGGGAAACGAGCAGTACTTC
>TRBJ2-7|TRBV28|-|-
CASSLREYEQYF
TGTGCCAGCAGTTTGAGAGAGTACGAGCAGTACTTC
>TRBJ2-1|TRBV5-4|-|TRBD1
CASSTNRDRVYNEQFF
TGTGCCAGCAGCACCAACCGGGACAGGGTTTACAATGAGCAGTTCTTC
>TRBJ2-6|TRBV29-1|-|-
CSVESVGRSGANVLTF
TGCAGCGTTGAGTCGGTGGGGAGGTCTGGGGCCAACGTCCTGACTTTC
>TRBJ1-1|TRBV27|-|TRBD1
CASSPRQGRDTEAFF
TGTGCCAGCAGTCCACGACAGGGGAGGGACACTGAAGCTTTCTTT
>TRBJ2-7|TRBV27|-|-
CASSYRWGDYEQYF
TGTGCCAGCAGCTATAGGTGGGGGGACTACGAGCAGTACTTC
>TRBJ2-3|TRBV9|-|TRBD2
CASSVILPGVREGTSTDTQYF
TGTGCCAGCAGCGTAATCCTCCCGGGGGTTCGGGAGGGGACGAGCACAGATACGCAGTATTTT
>TRBJ2-1|TRBV28|-|-
CASISGAYNEQFF
TGTGCCAGCATATCGGGGGCCTACAATGAGCAGTTCTTC
>TRBJ2-1|TRBV7-5|-|-
CARSLDGLAGGEQFF
TGTGCCAGAAGCTTAGACGGACTAGCGGGAGGTGAGCAGTTCTTC
>TRBJ1-2|TRBV13|-|TRBD1
CASSTRQGGNYGYTF
TGTGCCAGCAGCACCCGACAGGGGGGTAACTATGGCTACACCTTC
>TRBJ2-7|TRBV6-6|-|-
CASSTGQDYEQYF
TGTGCCAGCAGTACAGGACAAGACTACGAGCAGTACTTC
>TRBJ2-7|TRBV5-4|-|-
CASSISYEQYF
TGTGCCAGCAGCATTTCCTACGAGCAGTACTTC
>TRBJ2-6|TRBV2|-|-
CASSSQGSSGANVLTF
TGTGCCAGCAGTTCCCAGGGTAGCTCTGGGGCCAACGTCCTGACTTTC
>TRBJ1-1|TRBV27|once|TRBD1
CASSLSGGARAFF
TGTGCCAGCAGCCTATCAGGGGGCGCGAGGGCTTTCTTT
>TRBJ2-6|TRBV15|-|TRBD1
CATSPRPGQPTSGANVLTF
TGTGCCACCAGCCCCCGGCCGGGACAGCCCACCTCTGGGGCCAACGTCCTGACTTTC
>TRBJ2-3|TRBV4-1|once|-
CASSLERRRDSTDTQYF
TGCGCCAGCAGCCTCGAACGTAGGAGGGATTCCACAGATACGCAGTATTTT
>TRBJ1-3|TRBV9|-|-
CASSVSGGASHGNTIYF
TGTGCCAGCAGCGTATCCGGCGGGGCCTCTCACGGAAACACCATATATTTT
>TRBJ2-3|TRBV5-6|-|-
CASSLATSTDTQYF
TGTGCCAGCAGCTTGGCCACAAGCACAGATACGCAGTATTTT
>TRBJ1-4|TRBV10-3|-|-
CAISQLYYPAQALINEKLFF
TGTGCCATCAGCCAGCTGTACTACCCGGCGCAGGCTCTTATTAATGAAAAACTGTTTTTT
>TRBJ2-7|TRBV5-1|-|TRBD2
CASSLGLAGGMYEQYF
TGCGCCAGCAGCTTGGGCCTAGCGGGAGGCATGTACGAGCAGTACTTC
>TRBJ1-1|TRBV29-1|-|-
CSTLPPGNTEAFF
TGCAGCACCCTGCCTCCGGGGAACACTGAAGCTTTCTTT
>TRBJ2-7|TRBV6-1|-|TRBD1
CASGGQGLDF
TGTGCCAGTGGGGGACAGGGCTTGGACTTC
>TRBJ1-2|TRBV27|-|-
CASTPRSHWPRGYTF
TGTGCCAGCACCCCCCGGTCTCACTGGCCCCGTGGCTACACCTTC
>TRBJ2-7|TRBV27|-|-
CASGPARFPYEQYF
TGTGCCAGCGGCCCCGCGCGGTTTCCCTACGAGCAGTACTTC
>TRBJ2-2|TRBV9|-|-
CASTDRTNTGELFF
TGTGCCAGCACTGACCGGACTAACACCGGGGAGCTGTTTTTT
>TRBJ2-7|TRBV29-1|-|-
CSVCSGQNGYEQYF
TGCAGCGTTTGTTCCGGCCAAAACGGCTACGAGCAGTACTTC
>TRBJ1-4|TRBV29-1|-|TRBD1
CSVEDKGPTGGNEKLFF
TGCAGCGTTGAAGATAAGGGCCCGACAGGGGGTAATGAAAAACTGTTTTTT
>TRBJ2-6|TRBV5-1|-|TRBD1
CASSSSGTGSSGANVLTF
TGCGCCAGCAGCTCCTCCGGGACAGGGTCATCTGGGGCCAACGTCCTGACTTTC
>TRBJ2-7|TRBV18|-|TRBD2
CASSPLAGVKEQYF
TGTGCCAGCTCACCACTAGCGGGAGTGAAAGAGCAGTACTTC
>TRBJ2-6|TRBV19|-|-
CASSSSPGPSGANVLTF
TGTGCCAGTAGTTCCTCGCCAGGCCCCTCTGGGGCCAACGTCCTGACTTTC
>TRBJ1-2|TRBV21-1|-|-
CASSMIPGQDYGYTF
TGTGCCAGCAGCATGATACCGGGACAGGATTATGGCTACACCTTC
>TRBJ2-1|TRBV7-8|-|TRBD2
CASSFGTSGYNEQFF
TGTGCCAGCAGCTTCGGGACTAGCGGCTACAATGAGCAGTTCTTC